This TCR beta chain was identified in a study of T cell clones after liver transplantation. Notes on the study in general: Circulating graft-donor-reactive CD4 TCRbeta sequences fell significantly post-transplant in 5 of 8 subjects. The donor-reactive repertoire was only partly measurable in two subjects, lacking donor cells.

With respect to this clone: Its antigen is still unknown.

Germline loops: CDR1 SGHNT, CDR2 YENEEA. V was pared by 3 bases and J by 3 bases, with 7 bases of the junction left unmatched. The CDR3 sequence is 17 residues long. Here immunoSEQ multiplex PCR was the method, and the copy in TCRdb shows in-frame clones only, minus some. The sample shows 40,000 to 65,000 clones, around 84% of them seen only once. The chain employs TRBV11-3 and TRBJ2-1; 11 nucleotides align to TRBD2. This TCR was recovered from a human donor who received a liver transplant. This specimen consisted of CD4+ T cells from blood, obtained before liver transplant. CDR3 sequence reads: CASSLSLAGGHYNEQFF. The CDR3 DNA reads TGTGCCAGCAGCTTGTCCCTAGCGGGGGGACACTACAATGAGCAGTTCTTC. Variable domain in full (rest from reference TRBV11-3 and TRBJ2-1): EAGVVQSPRYKIIEKKQPVAFWCNPISGHNTLYWYLQNLGQGPELLIRYENEEAVDDSQLPKDRFSAERLKGVDSTLKIQPAELGDSAVYLCASSLSLAGGHYNEQFFGPGTRLTVL.